This T cell receptor beta chain was captured in a study of glioma-infiltrating T cells. Study outcomes and limitations: Tissue and blood shared very few CDR3 sequences. Gliomas, especially low-grade, showed above-expected tissue-blood divergence; non-neoplastic patients showed below.

This clonotype was seen ten or more times. The antigen remains unidentified. Trimming shortened V by 2 bases and J by 13 bases, and 21 bases separated the two germline ends. Germline V gene sequence: CDR1 SGHTA, CDR2 FQGNSA. The CDR3 length is 16 residues. Using RNA template, CDR3s of TCR alpha and beta were amplified with iRepertoire arm-PCR. Tissue mRNA or PBMC total RNA, roughly 85-450 ng, went into one-step reverse transcription and amplification. TCRdb reprocessed the multiplex PCR reads with MiXCR, giving one entry per CDR3 protein. The data contain roughly 120,000 distinct CDR3 sequences, approximately 25% of them singletons.

The sequencing input was glioma tissue, nonneoplastic brain tissue, or PBMCs (not recorded which). V gene TRBV7-2 combines with J gene TRBJ1-6, with no clear D. This TCR came from a human donor with low-grade glioma or glioblastoma, undergoing nonglioma brain surgery, or in good health (not recorded which). The CDR3 bases are TGTGCCAGCAGCTTAAACCCAGCCCGGGCGGGAAATCCCCTCCACTTT. Translation: CASSLNPARAGNPLHF.